These 29 T cell receptor beta chains came from one sample sequenced in a study of blood T cell repertoires in COVID-19. The protocol was immunoSEQ multiplex PCR, while the TCRdb copy is restricted to in-frame clones and leaves out a portion. The sample lists 140,000 to 150,000 clones, roughly 75% occurring once. The source material was PBMCs or T cells enriched from blood (not recorded which). The receptors were gathered from a woman aged 45-65 years who had recovered from COVID-19.

The rearrangement links TRBV15 to TRBJ1-3; TRBD1 might be the D (5 bases). Germline values: CDR1 LNHNV, CDR2 YYDKDF (reference sequence). The V gene lost 5 bases and the J gene lost 6 bases, with 20 bases spanning the gap. CDR3 size: 16 residues. CDR3 residues: CATSGRVGTPENTIYF. CDR3 DNA: TGTGCCACCAGCGGCAGGGTCGGAACTCCTGAAAACACCATATATTTT.

The chain employs TRBV5-1 and TRBJ1-2; D gene uncertain. Germline V gene lookup returns CDR1 SGHRS and CDR2 YFSETQ. Trimming stripped 0 bases from V and 1 base from J, with 4 bases between. The CDR3 covers 13 residues. CDR3 region: CASSLALNYGYTF. Here the CDR3 DNA reads TGCGCCAGCAGCTTGGCCCTTAACTATGGCTACACCTTC.

The chain joins TRBV11-2 to TRBJ1-2; 9 bases are shared with TRBD1. The J segment lost 6 bases and the V segment lost 7 bases, leaving 6 bases of the junction unmatched. Germline CDR1 reads SGHAT; CDR2 reads FQNNGV. CDR3 length equals 13 residues. The CDR3 nucleotides read TGTGCCAGCACCCGACAGGGGGAAAATGGCTACACCTTC. Protein: CASTRQGENGYTF.

V is TRBV2 and J is TRBJ2-7, with D possibly matching TRBD1 (6 bases). CDR3 length: 12 residues. CDR1 and CDR2 from the germline V gene are SNHLY and FYNNEI. Deletions cut 6 bases from V and 3 bases from J, with 9 bases between. This CDR3 reads CASRAGVYEQYF. In DNA, the CDR3 is TGTGCCAGCAGGGCAGGGGTCTACGAGCAGTACTTC.

The V call is TRBV18, the J call TRBJ1-2, with TRBD1 matching over 9 bases. V trimming: 4 bases; J trimming: 6 bases; junction bases outside the gene matches: 3. The CDR3 extends over 13 amino acids. CDR1 and CDR2 (germline): KGHSH, LQKENI. The CDR3 here is CASSLGTGNGYTF. CDR3 bases: TGTGCCAGCTCACTCGGGACAGGGAATGGCTACACCTTC.

The chain carries TRBV9 and TRBJ2-3; 7 bases match TRBD2. Germline CDR1 is SGDLS and CDR2 is YYNGEE. The CDR3 covers 17 residues. V gave up 0 bases and J gave up 2 bases; unmatched junction bases: 9. CDR3 DNA: TGTGCCAGCAGCGTAGGATTCTCTAGCGGCCCCACAGATACGCAGTATTTT. Its protein is CASSVGFSSGPTDTQYF.

This clone was detected once. CDR3 sequence: CASSLSLRGRDTQYF. As DNA, the CDR3 is TGTGCCAGCAGCTTATCTTTGCGGGGGAGAGATACGCAGTATTTT. The chain is built from TRBV11-3 and TRBJ2-3; 7 bases fit TRBD2. Germline-derived CDR1 and CDR2 are SGHNT and YENEEA. CDR3 size: 15 residues. V dropped 2 bases and J dropped 5; count of bases not matched to a gene: 7.

J is TRBJ1-1 and V is TRBV27; 8 bases map to TRBD1. Trimming at V came to 3 bases and at J to 3 bases, leaving 6 bases not matched to a gene. This CDR3 is built from 15 residues. Germline V CDR1 and CDR2: MNHEY, SMNVEV (reference sequence). CDR3 sequence: CASSFRTGTDTEAFF. The CDR3 DNA reads as TGTGCCAGCAGTTTCCGGACAGGGACCGACACTGAAGCTTTCTTT.

The V and J genes are TRBV29-1 and TRBJ1-2; the D is unclear. V lost 3 bases, J lost 2 bases, and 13 bases lay in between. Germline V gene sequence: CDR1 SQVTM, CDR2 ANQGSEA. The CDR3 consists of 14 residues. CDR3 sequence: CSVDLNTFNYGYTF. The DNA of the CDR3 is TGCAGCGTTGACCTCAACACCTTCAACTATGGCTACACCTTC.

The V and J genes are TRBV16 and TRBJ2-2; perhaps TRBD1 as D (5 bases). Germline V gives CDR1 KGHSY, CDR2 FQNENV. The CDR3 has 16 residues. The V and J ends lost 3 bases and 3 bases respectively, with 14 bases between them. The CDR3 bases are TGTGCCAGCAGCCAGCAGGGTAACACTTACACCGGGGAGCTGTTTTTT. It specifies CASSQQGNTYTGELFF.

The chain employs TRBV5-4 and TRBJ2-4; a weak D match, TRBD2 (5 bases). The CDR3 length is 16 residues. With 4 bases removed from V and 4 bases from J, the gap between germline ends came to 18 bases. Germline V CDR1 and CDR2: SGHNT, YYREEE (reference sequence). The CDR3 bases are TGTGCCAGCAGCACCGGGGAGCATCGAAATAAAAACATTCAGTACTTC. As protein: CASSTGEHRNKNIQYF.

The V gene is TRBV28, the J gene TRBJ1-5; no firm D call. The V and J ends lost 6 bases and 9 bases respectively, with 12 bases between them. Germline lookup yields CDR1 MDHEN and CDR2 SYDVKM. The CDR3 spans 12 residues. This CDR3 is CASRIGGRPQHF. The CDR3 DNA reads as TGTGCCAGCAGGATTGGAGGGAGGCCCCAGCATTTT.

This clone was detected only a few times. This sequence joins TRBV7-3 and TRBJ2-1; perhaps TRBD1 as D (6 bases). CDR3 length: 13 residues. V shed 5 bases and J shed 11 bases, with 16 bases lying between them. CDR1 is SGHTA and CDR2 is FQGTGA in the germline V gene. This CDR3 is CASSKQTRGQQFF. CDR3 bases: TGTGCCAGCAGCAAACAGACCAGGGGTCAGCAGTTCTTC.

The rearrangement uses TRBV27 and TRBJ1-2, with a weak D call TRBD1 (6 bases). Trimming removed 9 bases from V and 4 bases from J, with 27 bases in between. The CDR3 has 17 residues. Looked up from germline, CDR1 is MNHEY and CDR2 is SMNVEV (reference sequence). DNA of the CDR3: TGTGCCAGTAAGGCGACCGGGACACTGAAAACAATCTATGGCTACACCTTC. Translation: CASKATGTLKTIYGYTF.

This rearrangement joins TRBV30 to TRBJ1-5; 7 bases agree with TRBD1. The CDR3 sequence is 13 residues long. J lost 7 bases, V lost 5 bases, and 8 bases had no gene match. Germline assignment: CDR1 GTSNPN and CDR2 SVGIG (reference sequence). The CDR3 spells CAWSGGMGQPQHF. The CDR3, as DNA: TGTGCCTGGTCAGGGGGTATGGGGCAGCCCCAGCATTTT. The whole variable domain, remainder taken from reference TRBV30 and TRBJ1-5, is SQTIHQWPATLVQPVGSPLSLECTVEGTSNPNLYWYRQAAGRGLQLLFYSVGIGQISSEVPQNLSASRPQDRQFILSSKKLLLSDSGFYLCAWSGGMGQPQHFGDGTRLSIL.

In this sample, this clone turned up a few times. V gene TRBV27 combines with J gene TRBJ2-5, with TRBD2 identical over 9 bases. CDR3 length equals 16 residues. The V and J ends lost 5 bases and 6 bases, in that order; junction bases with no gene match: 13. Germline V gives CDR1 MNHEY, CDR2 SMNVEV (reference sequence). CDR3 nucleotide sequence: TGTGCCAGCAGTACGGGACTAGCTGGGGGTAGGCAGACCCAGTACTTC. Protein: CASSTGLAGGRQTQYF.

This clone was recorded at least ten times. The chain couples TRBV6-5 to TRBJ1-2; D possibly corresponds to TRBD1 (6 bases). The V end was cut by 2 bases, the J end by 4 bases, with 14 bases between. This CDR3 region has 15 residues. Germline V gene lookup returns CDR1 MNHEY and CDR2 SVGAGI. DNA of the CDR3: TGTGCCAGCAGTTACGCAACAGGGTCGGTCTATGGCTACACCTTC. It is translated as CASSYATGSVYGYTF.

This clone has more than one count but fewer than ten. The chain uses TRBV6-4 and TRBJ1-1; D is unclear. The germline CDR1 and CDR2 sequences are MRHNA and SNTAGT. This CDR3 has 13 residues. V dropped 5 bases and J dropped 3 bases, with 10 bases sitting between them. The CDR3 region is CASSYTEDTEAFF. In nucleotides, the CDR3 is TGTGCCAGCAGTTACACAGAAGACACTGAAGCTTTCTTT.

This clone has more than one count but fewer than ten. The chain recombines TRBV7-9 with TRBJ1-3; possible D gene TRBD1, 5 bases. The CDR3 consists of 15 residues. V was clipped by 2 bases and J by 2 bases, with 10 bases between them. Per germline, CDR1 SEHNR and CDR2 FQNEAQ (reference sequence). CDR3 nucleotides: TGTGCCAGCAGCTTATTATCAGGGACTGGAAACACCATATATTTT. Amino acid sequence: CASSLLSGTGNTIYF.

The CDR3 DNA is TGTGCCAGCAGTGAAACAGGGGCAGGGAATCCCCTTGGCTACACCTTC. This gives the protein CASSETGAGNPLGYTF. The genes are TRBV2 and TRBJ1-2, with 7 bases lining up with TRBD1. V trimming: 2 bases; J trimming: 7 bases; junction bases outside the gene matches: 13. The CDR3 loop spans 16 amino acids. Per germline, CDR1 SNHLY and CDR2 FYNNEI.

The rearrangement joins TRBV2 to TRBJ2-7; D is perhaps TRBD1 (6 bases). The V gene's germline CDR1 is SNHLY and CDR2 FYNNEI. The V end lost 5 bases, the J end lost 4 bases, and 9 bases lay between the germline ends. There are 12 residues in the CDR3. The CDR3 loop is CASSPRGYEQYF. In nucleotides, the CDR3 is TGTGCCAGCAGTCCCAGGGGTTACGAGCAGTACTTC.

This clone occurred a few times. The chain joins TRBV12-5 to TRBJ2-5, with D perhaps TRBD2 (7 bases). The germline V and J ends were trimmed by 7 bases and 5 bases, with 11 bases remaining between them. CDR3 length: 12 residues. CDR1 is LGHNT, CDR2 FRNRAP, per germline. CDR3 nucleotides: TGTGCTAGTGCCGGGGGGCGCGAGACCCAGTACTTC. This codes for CASAGGRETQYF.

CDR3 bases: TGTGCCAGCTCCAGCAGGTCGGATGAAAAACTGTTTTTT. It is translated as CASSSRSDEKLFF. The rearrangement uses TRBV18 and TRBJ1-4; D is undetermined. V gave up 6 bases and J gave up 6 bases, with 11 bases separating them. This CDR3 has 13 residues. Germline assignment: CDR1 KGHSH and CDR2 LQKENI.

This chain connects TRBV4-1 to TRBJ1-4, with 9 bases aligning to TRBD1. The junction had 11 bases not matched to a gene; V was cut back by 3 bases and J by 15 bases. The CDR3 length is 14 residues. From germline, CDR1 is MGHRA and CDR2 YSYEKL. The chain's CDR3 is CASSQDPTGGLMFF. The CDR3, as DNA: TGCGCCAGCAGCCAGGACCCGACAGGGGGTTTAATGTTTTTT.

This chain links TRBV3-1 (or the pseudogene TRBV3-2) with TRBJ1-2, with TRBD1 as a possible D gene (5 bases). Trimming stripped 3 bases from V and 7 bases from J, with 12 bases between. Germline CDR1 reads LGHDT; CDR2 reads YNNKEL (reference sequence). The CDR3 spans 13 residues. The CDR3 spells CASSQAGVGGYTF. The CDR3, as DNA: TGTGCCAGCAGCCAGGCGGGGGTTGGTGGCTACACCTTC.

V gene TRBV5-1 combines with J gene TRBJ2-2; D call uncertain. Trimming stripped 2 bases from V and 4 bases from J, with 9 bases between. The germline gives CDR1 SGHRS, CDR2 YFSETQ. The length of the CDR3 is 14 residues. Here the CDR3 reads CASSFSSGTGELFF. CDR3 bases: TGCGCCAGCAGCTTCAGCTCGGGCACCGGGGAGCTGTTTTTT.

The chain combines TRBV18 with TRBJ1-5, with 9 bases fitting TRBD1. The CDR3 runs to 15 residues. CDR1 and CDR2 from the germline V gene are KGHSH and LQKENI. J was trimmed by 7 bases and V by 3 bases; bases with no gene match: 7. The CDR3 coding sequence is TGTGCCAGCTCACCGGGACAGGGCGTAGGGCAGCCCCAGCATTTT. Translating gives CASSPGQGVGQPQHF.

V and J are TRBV6-5 and TRBJ1-1; 9 bases map to TRBD1. CDR3 length: 15 amino acids. V dropped 2 bases and J dropped 7; count of bases not matched to a gene: 8. From germline, CDR1 is MNHEY and CDR2 SVGAGI. CDR3: CASSYTPGQGREAFF. The CDR3 coding sequence is TGTGCCAGCAGTTACACGCCCGGACAGGGGCGTGAAGCTTTCTTT.

The chain uses TRBV7-3 and TRBJ2-1; D not resolved. Germline CDR1 reads SGHTA; CDR2 reads FQGTGA. CDR3 length equals 14 residues. The ends were cut back, 2 bases at V and 6 bases at J, with 11 bases in the middle. As DNA, the CDR3 is TGTGCCAGCAGCTTATTAGGAGACCTCAATGAGCAGTTCTTC. The encoded protein is CASSLLGDLNEQFF.